Each of the 21 T cell receptor beta chains below was sequenced from the same sample in a study of shared clonotypes between healthy human individuals. The table came from immunoSEQ multiplex PCR; TCRdb's copy has only in-frame clones and leaves some out. The sample has nearly 500,000 clones, roughly four fifths seen once. Sample: PBMCs. These receptors were obtained from a middle-aged woman in good health. Some clones in this sample may be carry-over from other donors' samples.

The V gene is TRBV4-1, the J gene TRBJ2-1, with 10 bases fitting TRBD2. This CDR3 is built from 15 residues. The J segment lost 6 bases and the V segment lost 3 bases, leaving 5 bases of the junction unmatched. Germline CDR1 and CDR2: MGHRA and YSYEKL. CDR3 DNA: TGCGCCAGCAGCCATGAGCGGGAGGGCCCCAATGAGCAGTTCTTC. Its protein product is CASSHEREGPNEQFF.

V is TRBV7-2 and J is TRBJ2-3, with 8 bases fitting TRBD2. Germline V CDR1 and CDR2: SGHTA, FQGNSA. This CDR3 is 14 amino acids long. J lost 5 bases, V lost 3 bases, and 4 bases had no gene match. CDR3 protein: CASSFLGRGDTQYF. CDR3 DNA: TGTGCCAGCAGCTTTCTCGGGAGGGGAGATACGCAGTATTTT.

The rearrangement joins TRBV19 to TRBJ1-1, with a weak D call TRBD1 (5 bases). CDR3 length: 16 amino acids. The V end was cut by 0 bases, the J end by 6 bases, with 17 bases between. Germline V CDR1 and CDR2: LNHDA, SQIVND (reference sequence). CDR3 sequence (DNA): TGTGCCAGTAGTATAGAACCGACAGCCAGGGTTGCTGAAGCTTTCTTT. Translated: CASSIEPTARVAEAFF.

The chain recombines TRBV11-2 with TRBJ2-7; 7 nucleotides agree with TRBD1. The germline V gene encodes CDR1 SGHAT and CDR2 FQNNGV. The V gene end was trimmed by 4 bases and the J gene end by 3 bases; junction bases not matched to a gene: 6. This CDR3 is 14 amino acids long. The CDR3 DNA is TGTGCCAGCAGCTCTGAACGGGACAGCTACGAGCAGTACTTC. Translation: CASSSERDSYEQYF.

Concerning this clone: Other nucleotide sequences from this sample produce the same CDR3. This chain uses TRBV9 with TRBJ1-5; D possibly corresponds to TRBD1 (6 bases). Trimming took off 0 bases at V and 4 bases at J, with 8 bases between the two ends. The germline V gene encodes CDR1 SGDLS and CDR2 YYNGEE. This CDR3 has 14 amino acids. CDR3 coding DNA: TGTGCCAGCAGCGTAGGGGGGGCGAATCAGCCCCAGCATTTT. Amino acids: CASSVGGANQPQHF.

The chain couples TRBV5-8 to TRBJ1-2; no reliable D call. Germline values: CDR1 SGHTS, CDR2 YDEGEE. V was cut by 1 base and J by 7 bases, with 14 bases left in between. This CDR3 contains 14 residues. CDR3 sequence: CASSLLGQEAGYTF. Here the CDR3 DNA reads TGTGCCAGCAGCTTGCTAGGCCAAGAAGCTGGCTACACCTTC.

This clone has at least ten counts. The V gene is TRBV30, the J gene TRBJ2-3; D call uncertain. The CDR3 runs 12 residues. Germline-derived CDR1 and CDR2 are GTSNPN and SVGIG (reference sequence). V was pared by 0 bases and J by 4 bases, with 5 bases between. CDR3 in amino acids: CAWSVTPDTQYF. CDR3 bases: TGTGCCTGGAGTGTAACCCCAGATACGCAGTATTTT.

In its sample, this clone was seen a few times. V gene TRBV30 combines with J gene TRBJ1-2; no definite D call. V lost 0 bases, J lost 3 bases, and 11 bases lay in between. Germline CDR1 is GTSNPN and CDR2 is SVGIG (reference sequence). The length of the CDR3 is 14 residues. CDR3 nucleotides: TGTGCCTGGAGTGTAGGCTTGAACGACTATGGCTACACCTTC. Translating it yields CAWSVGLNDYGYTF.

In its sample, this clone was seen once. This sequence joins TRBV28 and TRBJ2-3, with 8 bases fitting TRBD1. Germline CDR1 is MDHEN and CDR2 is SYDVKM. The CDR3 runs 15 residues. The V segment lost 4 bases and the J segment 1 base; nucleotides outside the gene matches: 4. CDR3 in DNA: TGTGCCAGCAGTTCGGACAGGGAAGGCACAGATACGCAGTATTTT. The encoded protein is CASSSDREGTDTQYF. Based on the CDR3 plus reference TRBV28 and TRBJ2-3, the full variable domain is DVKVTQSSRYLVKRTGEKVFLECVQDMDHENMFWYRQDPGLGLRLIYFSYDVKMKEKGDIPEGYSVSREKKERFSLILESASTNQTSMYLCASSSDREGTDTQYFGPGTRLTVL.

The rearrangement links TRBV11-1 to TRBJ2-1; TRBD2 agrees at 9 bases. Germline V gene lookup returns CDR1 SGHAT and CDR2 FQDESV (reference sequence). The CDR3 is 15 amino acids. Germline trimming cut 6 bases from V and 7 bases from J; bases unmatched to any gene: 10. Here the CDR3 reads CASRGGGRAGNEQFF. The CDR3 region has the DNA TGTGCCAGCAGGGGAGGCGGGAGGGCCGGGAATGAGCAGTTCTTC.

This rearrangement joins TRBV25-1 to TRBJ1-3; D gene unclear. This CDR3 comprises 12 residues. Germline CDR1 MGHDK, CDR2 SYGVNS. The V gene lost 5 bases and the J gene lost 4 bases, with 6 bases spanning the gap. The CDR3 region has the DNA TGTGCCAGCAGTCCCTCGGGAAACACCATATATTTT. Encoded protein: CASSPSGNTIYF.

Remarks on this clone: A far larger clone is a single base away, which makes a read error likely. In the same sample, other DNA sequences code for this CDR3. The rearrangement joins TRBV14 to TRBJ1-3; no clear D gene. Germline V gene data show CDR1 as SGHDN and CDR2 as FVKESK. The CDR3 has 16 residues. Trimming left V 0 bases short and J 0 bases short, with 9 bases between. DNA of the CDR3: TGTGCCAGCAGCCAAGAGTTGCAGAGCTCTGGAAACACCATATATTTT. Translating gives CASSQELQSSGNTIYF.

The rearrangement joins TRBV10-1 to TRBJ2-1; D assignment may be TRBD1 or TRBD2 (5 bases each). This CDR3 is built from 15 residues. The V gene lost 2 bases and the J gene lost 6 bases, with 14 bases spanning the gap. Germline V gene sequence: CDR1 WNHNN, CDR2 SYGVQD (reference sequence). The CDR3 spells CASSEGTPPGNEQFF. In nucleotides, the CDR3 is TGCGCCAGCAGTGAGGGGACCCCCCCGGGCAATGAGCAGTTCTTC.

Only one count was recorded for this clone. This rearrangement joins TRBV4-3 to TRBJ1-4; no definite D call. With 0 bases removed from V and 0 bases from J, the gap between germline ends came to 17 bases. This CDR3 comprises 19 residues. Germline lookup yields CDR1 LGHNA and CDR2 YSLEER. The CDR3 region is CASSQDLDTAGSTNEKLFF. DNA of the CDR3: TGCGCCAGCAGCCAAGACTTAGACACGGCGGGTTCAACTAATGAAAAACTGTTTTTT.

The rearrangement uses TRBV10-2 and TRBJ2-1; 9 bases are a match to TRBD1. The CDR3 runs to 14 residues. The ends lost 6 bases at V and 6 bases at J; junction bases unmatched: 6. Germline CDR1 WSHSY, CDR2 SAAADI. The CDR3 bases are TGCGCCAGCAGCCAGGACAGGGGAGGCAATGAGCAGTTCTTC. The encoded protein is CASSQDRGGNEQFF.

J is TRBJ1-2 and V is TRBV2, with 8 bases fitting TRBD1. The junction had 8 bases not matched to a gene; V was cut back by 7 bases and J by 7 bases. This CDR3 is 13 amino acids long. CDR1 is SNHLY and CDR2 is FYNNEI in the germline V gene. The DNA for the CDR3 is TGTGCCAGCAACGGGGGACAGGTGGGTGGCTACACCTTC. This gives the protein CASNGGQVGGYTF.

The CDR3 spells CASSLNLGGKTQYF. CDR3 bases: TGTGCCAGCAGCTTAAATCTGGGTGGGAAGACCCAGTACTTC. The V call is TRBV7-9, the J call TRBJ2-5; D unresolved. Germline values: CDR1 SEHNR, CDR2 FQNEAQ (reference sequence). CDR3 length equals 14 residues. The V gene lost 2 bases and the J gene lost 6 bases, with 13 bases spanning the gap. The whole variable domain, filled in from reference TRBV7-9 and TRBJ2-5, reads DTGVSQNPRHKITKRGQNVTFRCDPISEHNRLYWYRQTLGQGPEFLTYFQNEAQLEKSRLLSDRFSAERPKGSFSTLEIQRTEQGDSAMYLCASSLNLGGKTQYFGPGTRLLVL.

This chain joins TRBV6-5 and TRBJ1-5; TRBD1 is a possible D gene (5 bases). The germline gives CDR1 MNHEY, CDR2 SVGAGI. Trimming cost V 5 bases and J 3 bases, with 11 bases left between them. The CDR3 has 14 residues. The CDR3 DNA sequence: TGTGCCAGCAGTCCGGGACTGAACAATCAGCCCCAGCATTTT. It encodes CASSPGLNNQPQHF.

CDR3: CASSPREQETQYF. CDR3 in DNA: TGTGCCAGCAGCCCAAGGGAGCAAGAGACCCAGTACTTC. This rearrangement joins TRBV4-2 to TRBJ2-5; possibly TRBD2 for D (5 bases). CDR1 is LGHNA and CDR2 is YNFKEQ in the germline V gene. V lost 4 bases and J 2 bases, leaving 8 bases between the germline ends. There are 13 residues in the CDR3.

The gene calls are TRBV11-2 and TRBJ2-1, with D unclear. Germline V gene lookup returns CDR1 SGHAT and CDR2 FQNNGV. The CDR3 has 15 residues. Trimming pared 1 base from V and 3 bases from J, leaving 10 bases between. CDR3 sequence (DNA): TGTGCCAGCAGCTTAGGGTCGGGCAACTACAATGAGCAGTTCTTC. Translated, it gives CASSLGSGNYNEQFF.

This clone was seen ten or more times. This chain connects TRBV4-3 to TRBJ2-3; no clear D. V lost 0 bases and J lost 3, with 10 bases in between. CDR1 is LGHNA and CDR2 is YSLEER in the germline V gene. This CDR3 has 15 amino acids. For the CDR3, the DNA is TGCGCCAGCAGCCAAGATGGCTTTGGGACAGATACGCAGTATTTT. It encodes CASSQDGFGTDTQYF.